This T cell receptor beta chain derives from a study of beta chain features in type 1 diabetes. Overall study findings and caveats: Within each of all four CD4+ subsets, Type 1 diabetes patients had TCRB CDR3s that were moderately but significantly shorter.

Concerning this clone: The target antigen is unknown.

As every portion of the isolated RNA was reverse transcribed, the sequencing read expressed TCRB transcripts. Sequencing used immunoSEQ multiplex PCR; TCRdb keeps in-frame clones, though not all of them. The sample lists roughly 340,000 clones, roughly 13% seen once, with 0.015% in the top ten. This receptor was obtained from a woman between 18 and 29 years old with type 1 diabetes. Sequenced: naive CD4+ T cells from blood.

The CDR3 DNA sequence: TGTGCCAGCAGTTACGGGATTACGTGGGATACGCAGTATTTT. It codes for CASSYGITWDTQYF. The chain carries TRBV28 and TRBJ2-3, with D possibly being TRBD2 (5 bases). Deletions cut 4 bases from V and 6 bases from J, with 14 bases between. The CDR3 has 14 amino acids. Germline V gives CDR1 MDHEN, CDR2 SYDVKM.